This TCR beta chain is drawn from a study of CD8 T cells in ankylosing spondylitis. Whole-study findings and limits: A motif in TCR beta, a set of seven to nine highly homologous variants, appeared characteristic of ankylosing spondylitis blood. Clones tied to disease were said to be significantly enriched in matched ankylosing spondylitis synovial fluid.

Libraries of TCR beta came from quantitative 5'-RACE with molecular barcodes. MiXCR, applied by TCRdb to the 5' RACE reads, yields one record per CDR3 protein. Of 200,000 to 250,000 distinct CDR3 sequences in the sample, roughly a tenth were seen once. V was cut by 2 bases and J by 3 bases, with 10 bases left in between. This CDR3 comprises 14 residues. The germline V gene has CDR1 SGHVS and CDR2 FNYEAQ. This clonotype was counted many times. Antigen specificity is unknown. The sequence came from a male donor with ankylosing spondylitis or in good health (not recorded which). The chain combines TRBV7-6 with TRBJ2-5; possible D gene TRBD1, 5 bases. Sequencing was carried out using blood, either unsorted or a sorted T cell fraction (not recorded which). As DNA, the CDR3 is TGTGCCAGCAGCTTAACAGGATCTGAAGAGACCCAGTACTTC. The encoded protein is CASSLTGSEETQYF.